These T cell receptor beta chains were read from a single sample in a study of T cell changes during pregnancy in multiple sclerosis. TCRdb's copy holds only in-frame clones and misses some; the assay was immunoSEQ multiplex PCR. Among around 65,000 clones listed, around nine tenths were seen once. The sample in question was peripheral blood, obtained in the third trimester of pregnancy. Receptors were obtained from a female donor in good health, enrolled as a control in a pregnancy study. Each CDR3 is given with its conserved first and last residue. The order of the fields is V gene, D gene, J gene, clone size, CDR3 DNA, CDR3 protein. D genes are given only for firm matches. Clone size appears in some rows only: once, few, many, or a class for an expanded clone.

v_gene: TRBV11-3
d_gene: TRBD2
j_gene: TRBJ2-7
abundance: .
CDR3nt: TGTGCCAGCAGCCTTGGGGGGGGGTCCTACGAGCAGTACTTC
CDR3aa: CASSLGGGSYEQYF

v_gene: TRBV7-9
d_gene: .
j_gene: TRBJ2-5
abundance: once
CDR3nt: TGTGCCAGCAGGCCCCCCATGGAGGTGGGTCTAGAGACCCAGTACTTC
CDR3aa: CASRPPMEVGLETQYF

v_gene: TRBV7-9
d_gene: TRBD1
j_gene: TRBJ2-7
abundance: .
CDR3nt: TGTGCCAGCAGCTTACGGACCGGGACAGGGGCGTACGAGCAGTACTTC
CDR3aa: CASSLRTGTGAYEQYF

v_gene: TRBV19
d_gene: .
j_gene: TRBJ1-5
abundance: .
CDR3nt: TGTGCCAGCCGAGGGACTAGTAGCAATCAGCCCCAGCATTTT
CDR3aa: CASRGTSSNQPQHF

v_gene: TRBV7-2
d_gene: TRBD2
j_gene: TRBJ2-7
abundance: .
CDR3nt: TGTGCCAGCAGCTTAGGGTTCGGGGGGGGTATCTACGAGCAGTACTTC
CDR3aa: CASSLGFGGGIYEQYF

v_gene: TRBV6-5
d_gene: TRBD1
j_gene: TRBJ2-7
abundance: .
CDR3nt: TGTGCCAGCAGGACACCCGGGACAGGGACCTACGAGCAGTACTTC
CDR3aa: CASRTPGTGTYEQYF

v_gene: TRBV6-5
d_gene: .
j_gene: TRBJ1-1
abundance: .
CDR3nt: TGTGCCAGCAGTTACTCGATATCCAGGGTAGCTGAAGCTTTCTTT
CDR3aa: CASSYSISRVAEAFF

v_gene: TRBV4-3
d_gene: .
j_gene: TRBJ2-6
abundance: .
CDR3nt: TGCGCCAGCAGCCAAGAATGGGCACCCGGGGCCAACGTCCTGACTTTC
CDR3aa: CASSQEWAPGANVLTF

v_gene: TRBV7-9
d_gene: TRBD1
j_gene: TRBJ2-7
abundance: .
CDR3nt: TGTGCCAGCAGCATCACCGGGACAGAGGCCTACGAGCAGTACTTC
CDR3aa: CASSITGTEAYEQYF

v_gene: TRBV6-5
d_gene: .
j_gene: TRBJ1-2
abundance: once
CDR3nt: TGTGCCAGCAGTTACTTACAGGGTGTAGACTATGGCTACACCTTC
CDR3aa: CASSYLQGVDYGYTF

v_gene: TRBV6-1
d_gene: .
j_gene: TRBJ2-1
abundance: .
CDR3nt: TGTGCCAGCAGGTGGAGGTATGAGCAGTTCTTC
CDR3aa: CASRWRYEQFF

v_gene: TRBV10-3
d_gene: .
j_gene: TRBJ1-2
abundance: .
CDR3nt: TGTGCCATCAGTGAGGGACAGAGCAATACTAACTATGGCTACACCTTC
CDR3aa: CAISEGQSNTNYGYTF

v_gene: TRBV29-1
d_gene: TRBD1
j_gene: TRBJ1-1
abundance: .
CDR3nt: TGCAGCGCCCGAGGCCGGACAGGTATAAACACTGAAGCTTTCTTT
CDR3aa: CSARGRTGINTEAFF

v_gene: TRBV9
d_gene: .
j_gene: TRBJ1-6
abundance: .
CDR3nt: TGTGCCAGCGGGCAGGGGCTGGATTCACCCCTCCACTTT
CDR3aa: CASGQGLDSPLHF

v_gene: TRBV6-1
d_gene: TRBD1
j_gene: TRBJ2-3
abundance: .
CDR3nt: TGTGCCAGCAACAGACAGGGGAGGACAGATACGCAGTATTTT
CDR3aa: CASNRQGRTDTQYF

v_gene: TRBV4-2
d_gene: TRBD2
j_gene: TRBJ2-2
abundance: .
CDR3nt: TGTGCCAGCAGCCGGCCAGGGGCGGGGGGGAACACCGGGGAGCTGTTTTTT
CDR3aa: CASSRPGAGGNTGELFF

v_gene: TRBV15
d_gene: .
j_gene: TRBJ2-3
abundance: .
CDR3nt: TGTGCCACCAGCAGAGATCTTGCGGGGCCTAGCACAGATACGCAGTATTTT
CDR3aa: CATSRDLAGPSTDTQYF